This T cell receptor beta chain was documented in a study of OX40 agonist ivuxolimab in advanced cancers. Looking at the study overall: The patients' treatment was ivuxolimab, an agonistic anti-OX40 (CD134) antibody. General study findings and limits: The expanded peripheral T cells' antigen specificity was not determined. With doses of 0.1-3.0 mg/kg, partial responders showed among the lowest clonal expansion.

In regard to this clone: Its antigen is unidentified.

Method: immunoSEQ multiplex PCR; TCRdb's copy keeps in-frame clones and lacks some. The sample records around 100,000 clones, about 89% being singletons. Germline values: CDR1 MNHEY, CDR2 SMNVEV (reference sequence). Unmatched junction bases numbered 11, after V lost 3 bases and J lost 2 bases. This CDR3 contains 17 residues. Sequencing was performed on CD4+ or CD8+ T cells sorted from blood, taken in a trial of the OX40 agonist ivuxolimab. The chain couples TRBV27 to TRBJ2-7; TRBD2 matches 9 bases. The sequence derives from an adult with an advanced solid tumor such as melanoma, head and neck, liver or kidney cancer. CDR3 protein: CASSFLGVGGRAYEQYF. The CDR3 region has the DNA TGTGCCAGCAGTTTTTTAGGGGTTGGCGGGAGGGCCTACGAGCAGTACTTC.